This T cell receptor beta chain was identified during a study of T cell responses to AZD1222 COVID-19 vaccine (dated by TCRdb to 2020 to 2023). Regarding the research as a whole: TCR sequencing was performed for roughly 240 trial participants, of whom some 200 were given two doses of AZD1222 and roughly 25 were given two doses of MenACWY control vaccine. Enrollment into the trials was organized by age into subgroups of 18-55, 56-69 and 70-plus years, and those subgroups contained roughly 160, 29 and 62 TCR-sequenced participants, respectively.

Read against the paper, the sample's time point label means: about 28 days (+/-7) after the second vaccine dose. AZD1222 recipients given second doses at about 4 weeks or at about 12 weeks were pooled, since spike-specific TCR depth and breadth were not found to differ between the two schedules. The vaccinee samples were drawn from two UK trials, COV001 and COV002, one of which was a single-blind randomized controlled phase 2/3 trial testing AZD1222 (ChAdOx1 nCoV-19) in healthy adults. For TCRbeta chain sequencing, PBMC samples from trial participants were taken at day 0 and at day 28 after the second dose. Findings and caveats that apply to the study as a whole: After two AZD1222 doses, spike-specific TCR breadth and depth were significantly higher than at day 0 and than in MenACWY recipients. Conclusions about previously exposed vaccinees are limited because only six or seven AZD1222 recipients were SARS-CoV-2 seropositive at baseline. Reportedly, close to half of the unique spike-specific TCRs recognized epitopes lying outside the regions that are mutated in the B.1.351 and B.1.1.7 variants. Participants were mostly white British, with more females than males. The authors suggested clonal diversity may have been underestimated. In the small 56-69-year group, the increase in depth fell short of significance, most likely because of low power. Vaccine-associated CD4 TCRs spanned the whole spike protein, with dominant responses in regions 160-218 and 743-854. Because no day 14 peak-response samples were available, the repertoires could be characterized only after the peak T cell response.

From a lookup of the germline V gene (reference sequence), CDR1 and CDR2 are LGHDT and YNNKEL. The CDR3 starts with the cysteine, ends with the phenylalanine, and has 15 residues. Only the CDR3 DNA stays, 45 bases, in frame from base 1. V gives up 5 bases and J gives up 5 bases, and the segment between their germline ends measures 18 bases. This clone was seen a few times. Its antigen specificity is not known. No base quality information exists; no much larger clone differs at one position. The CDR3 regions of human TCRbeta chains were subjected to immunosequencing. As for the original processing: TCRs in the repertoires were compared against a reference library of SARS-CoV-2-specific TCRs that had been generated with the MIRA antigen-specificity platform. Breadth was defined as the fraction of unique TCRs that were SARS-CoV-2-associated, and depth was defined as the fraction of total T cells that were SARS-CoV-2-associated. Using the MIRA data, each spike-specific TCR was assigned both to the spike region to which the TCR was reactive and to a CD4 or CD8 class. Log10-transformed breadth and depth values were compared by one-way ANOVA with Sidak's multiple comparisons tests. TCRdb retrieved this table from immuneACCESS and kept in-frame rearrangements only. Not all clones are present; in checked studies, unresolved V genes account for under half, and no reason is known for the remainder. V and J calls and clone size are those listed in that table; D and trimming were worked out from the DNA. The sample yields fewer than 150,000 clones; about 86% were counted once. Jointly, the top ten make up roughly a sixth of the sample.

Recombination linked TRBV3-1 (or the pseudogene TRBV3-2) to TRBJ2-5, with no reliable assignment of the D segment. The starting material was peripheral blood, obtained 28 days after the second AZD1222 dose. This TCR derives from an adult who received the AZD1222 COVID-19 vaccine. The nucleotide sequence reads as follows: TGTGCCAGCAGCACCCGTAGACAACGTGGTGAGACCCAGTACTTC. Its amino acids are CASSTRRQRGETQYF.